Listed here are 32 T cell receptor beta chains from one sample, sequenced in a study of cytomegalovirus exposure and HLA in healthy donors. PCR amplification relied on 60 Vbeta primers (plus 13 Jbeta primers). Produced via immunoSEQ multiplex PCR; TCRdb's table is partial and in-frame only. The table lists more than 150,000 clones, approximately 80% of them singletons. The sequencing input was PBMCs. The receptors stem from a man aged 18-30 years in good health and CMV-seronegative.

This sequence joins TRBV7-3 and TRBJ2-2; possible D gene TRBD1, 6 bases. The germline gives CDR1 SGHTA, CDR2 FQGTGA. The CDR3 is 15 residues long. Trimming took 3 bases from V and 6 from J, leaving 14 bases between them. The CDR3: CASSFQGIASGELFF. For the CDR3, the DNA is TGTGCCAGCAGCTTCCAGGGGATTGCGTCCGGGGAGCTGTTTTTT. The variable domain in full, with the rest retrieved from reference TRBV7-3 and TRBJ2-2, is GAGVSQTPSNKVTEKGKYVELRCDPISGHTALYWYRQSLGQGPEFLIYFQGTGAADDSGLPNDRFFAVRPEGSVSTLKIQRTERGDSAVYLCASSFQGIASGELFFGEGSRLTVL.

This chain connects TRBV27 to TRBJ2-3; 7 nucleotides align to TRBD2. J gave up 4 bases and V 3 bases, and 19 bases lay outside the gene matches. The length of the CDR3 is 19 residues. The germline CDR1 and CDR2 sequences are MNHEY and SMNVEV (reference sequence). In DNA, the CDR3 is TGTGCCAGCAGTTTCCTCGCGGGAGTTATCGGGGGTGGGTCAGATACGCAGTATTTT. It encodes CASSFLAGVIGGGSDTQYF.

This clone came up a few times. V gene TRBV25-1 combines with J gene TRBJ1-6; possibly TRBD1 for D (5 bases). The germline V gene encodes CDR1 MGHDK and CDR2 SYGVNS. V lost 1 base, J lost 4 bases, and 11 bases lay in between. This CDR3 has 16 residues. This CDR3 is CASSEFGAGYNSPLHF. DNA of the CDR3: TGTGCCAGCAGTGAATTTGGGGCAGGGTATAATTCACCCCTCCACTTT.

This CDR3 is CASSSPDQGAFYGYTF. CDR3 DNA: TGCGCCAGCAGCTCACCCGACCAGGGGGCCTTCTATGGCTACACCTTC. The V and J genes are TRBV5-1 and TRBJ1-2; 8 bases align to TRBD1. The CDR3 sequence is 16 residues long. Germline V CDR1 and CDR2: SGHRS, YFSETQ. V gave up 3 bases and J gave up 4 bases; unmatched junction bases: 11.

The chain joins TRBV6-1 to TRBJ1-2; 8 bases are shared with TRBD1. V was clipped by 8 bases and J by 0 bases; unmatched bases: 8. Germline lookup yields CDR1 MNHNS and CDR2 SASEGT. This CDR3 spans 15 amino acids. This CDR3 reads CASGDRKETNYGYTF. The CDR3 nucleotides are TGTGCCAGCGGGGACAGGAAGGAAACTAACTATGGCTACACCTTC.

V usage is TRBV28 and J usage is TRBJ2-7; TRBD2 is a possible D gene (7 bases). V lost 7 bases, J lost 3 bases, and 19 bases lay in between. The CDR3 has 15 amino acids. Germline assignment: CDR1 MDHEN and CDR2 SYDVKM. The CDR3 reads CASTLGGGTYYEQYF. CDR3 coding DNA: TGTGCCAGCACCCTGGGAGGGGGGACCTACTACGAGCAGTACTTC.

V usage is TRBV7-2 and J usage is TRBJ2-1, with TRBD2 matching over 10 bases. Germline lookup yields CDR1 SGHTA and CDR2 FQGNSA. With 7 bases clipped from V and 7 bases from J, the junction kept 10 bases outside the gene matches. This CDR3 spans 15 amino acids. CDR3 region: CASTLAGARLNEQFF. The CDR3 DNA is TGTGCCAGCACCCTAGCGGGAGCAAGGTTGAATGAGCAGTTCTTC.

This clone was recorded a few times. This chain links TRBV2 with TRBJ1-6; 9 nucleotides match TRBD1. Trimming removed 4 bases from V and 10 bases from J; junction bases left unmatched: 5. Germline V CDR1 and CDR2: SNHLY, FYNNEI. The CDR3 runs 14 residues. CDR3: CASSADRGGSPLHF. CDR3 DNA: TGTGCCAGCAGTGCGGACAGGGGAGGGTCACCCCTCCACTTT.

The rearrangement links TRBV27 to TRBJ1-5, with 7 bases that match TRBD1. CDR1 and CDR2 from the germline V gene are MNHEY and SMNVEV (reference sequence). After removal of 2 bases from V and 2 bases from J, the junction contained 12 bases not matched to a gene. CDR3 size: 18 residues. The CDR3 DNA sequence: TGTGCCAGCAGTTTAAAATGGACGGCAGGGACAGGCAATCAGCCCCAGCATTTT. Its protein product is CASSLKWTAGTGNQPQHF.

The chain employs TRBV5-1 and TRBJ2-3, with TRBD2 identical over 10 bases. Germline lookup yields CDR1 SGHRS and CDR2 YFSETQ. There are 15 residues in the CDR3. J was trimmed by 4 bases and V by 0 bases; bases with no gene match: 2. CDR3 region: CASSLGGLASDTQYF. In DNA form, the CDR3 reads TGCGCCAGCAGCTTGGGGGGACTAGCGTCAGATACGCAGTATTTT.

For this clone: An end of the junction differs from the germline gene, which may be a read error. CDR3 sequence: CVSSEEGPYTDTQYF. CDR3 nucleotide sequence: TGCGTCAGCAGTGAGGAGGGGCCTTACACAGATACGCAGTATTTT. The rearrangement uses TRBV5-1 and TRBJ2-3; D may be TRBD2 (6 bases). The length of the CDR3 is 15 residues. The V gene's germline CDR1 is SGHRS and CDR2 YFSETQ.

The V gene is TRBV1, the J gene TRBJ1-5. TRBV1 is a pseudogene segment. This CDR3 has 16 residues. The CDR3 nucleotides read TGCACCAGCAGCCAAGTTGGGAGCAGGAGCAATCAGCCCCAGCATTTT. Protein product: CTSSQVGSRSNQPQHF.

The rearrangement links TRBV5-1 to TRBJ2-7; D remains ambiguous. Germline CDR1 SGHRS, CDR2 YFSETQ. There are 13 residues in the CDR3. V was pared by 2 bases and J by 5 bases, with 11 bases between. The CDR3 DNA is TGCGCCAGCAGCTTATCCGAAGCGAACGAGCAGTACTTC. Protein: CASSLSEANEQYF.

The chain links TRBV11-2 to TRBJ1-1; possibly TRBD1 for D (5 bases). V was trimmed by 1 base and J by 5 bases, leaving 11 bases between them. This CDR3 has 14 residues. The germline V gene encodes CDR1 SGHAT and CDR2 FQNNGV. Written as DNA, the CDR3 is TGTGCCAGCAGCTTAGTGGTAGGGGTAACTGAAGCTTTCTTT. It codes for CASSLVVGVTEAFF.

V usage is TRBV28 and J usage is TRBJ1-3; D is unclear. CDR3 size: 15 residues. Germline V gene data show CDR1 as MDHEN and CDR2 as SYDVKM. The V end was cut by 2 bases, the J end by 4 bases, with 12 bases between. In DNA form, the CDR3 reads TGTGCCAGCAGTTTAACAGACGCCTACGGAAACACCATATATTTT. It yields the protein CASSLTDAYGNTIYF.

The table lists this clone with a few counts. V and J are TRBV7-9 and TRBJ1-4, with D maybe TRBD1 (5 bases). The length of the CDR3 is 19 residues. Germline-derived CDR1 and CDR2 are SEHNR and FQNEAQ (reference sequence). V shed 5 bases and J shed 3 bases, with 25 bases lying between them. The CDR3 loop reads CASSLPTGVGTLSNEKLFF. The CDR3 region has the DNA TGTGCCAGCAGCCTACCGACGGGAGTGGGGACTTTGTCTAATGAAAAACTGTTTTTT.

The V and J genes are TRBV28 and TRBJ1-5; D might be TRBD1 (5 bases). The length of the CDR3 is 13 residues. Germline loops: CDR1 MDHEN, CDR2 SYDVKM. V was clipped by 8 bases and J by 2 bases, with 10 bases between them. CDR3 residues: CASVGAGNQPQHF. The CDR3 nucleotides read TGTGCCAGCGTAGGGGCCGGCAATCAGCCCCAGCATTTT. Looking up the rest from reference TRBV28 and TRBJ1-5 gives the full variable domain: DVKVTQSSRYLVKRTGEKVFLECVQDMDHENMFWYRQDPGLGLRLIYFSYDVKMKEKGDIPEGYSVSREKKERFSLILESASTNQTSMYLCASVGAGNQPQHFGDGTRLSIL.

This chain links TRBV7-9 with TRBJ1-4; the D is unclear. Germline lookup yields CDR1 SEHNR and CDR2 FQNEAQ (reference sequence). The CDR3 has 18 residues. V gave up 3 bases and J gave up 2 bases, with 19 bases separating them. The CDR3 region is CASSFTLRSGYTNEKLFF. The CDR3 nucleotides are TGTGCCAGCAGCTTTACACTCCGCTCGGGGTACACTAATGAAAAACTGTTTTTT.

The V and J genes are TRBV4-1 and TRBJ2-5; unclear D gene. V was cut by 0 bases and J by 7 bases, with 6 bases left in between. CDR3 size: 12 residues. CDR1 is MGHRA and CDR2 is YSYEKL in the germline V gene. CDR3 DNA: TGCGCCAGCAGCCAAGATTCGGGGACCCAGTACTTC. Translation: CASSQDSGTQYF.

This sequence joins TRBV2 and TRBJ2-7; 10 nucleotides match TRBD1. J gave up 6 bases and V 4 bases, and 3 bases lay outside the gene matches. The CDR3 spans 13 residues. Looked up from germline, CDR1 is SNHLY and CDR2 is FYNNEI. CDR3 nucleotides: TGTGCCAGCAGTGGACAGGGGGCAGGCGAGCAGTACTTC. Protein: CASSGQGAGEQYF.

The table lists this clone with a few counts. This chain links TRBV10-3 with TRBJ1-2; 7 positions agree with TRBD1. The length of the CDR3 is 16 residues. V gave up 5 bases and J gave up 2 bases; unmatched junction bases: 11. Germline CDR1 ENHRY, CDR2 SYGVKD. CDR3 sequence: CAISTTGRGANYGYTF. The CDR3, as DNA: TGTGCCATCAGTACGACAGGGCGGGGCGCAAACTATGGCTACACCTTC.

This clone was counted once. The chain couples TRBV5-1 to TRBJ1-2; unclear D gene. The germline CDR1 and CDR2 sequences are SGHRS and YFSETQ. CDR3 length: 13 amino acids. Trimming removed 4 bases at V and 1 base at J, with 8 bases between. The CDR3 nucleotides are TGCGCCAGCAGCGCCGGTTTTAACTATGGCTACACCTTC. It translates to CASSAGFNYGYTF.

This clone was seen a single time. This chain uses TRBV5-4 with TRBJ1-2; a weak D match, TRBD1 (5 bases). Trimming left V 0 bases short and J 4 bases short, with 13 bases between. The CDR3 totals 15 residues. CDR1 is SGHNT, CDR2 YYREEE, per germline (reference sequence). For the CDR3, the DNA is TGTGCCAGCAGCTTGGCCATGGGACTCACCTATGGCTACACCTTC. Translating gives CASSLAMGLTYGYTF.

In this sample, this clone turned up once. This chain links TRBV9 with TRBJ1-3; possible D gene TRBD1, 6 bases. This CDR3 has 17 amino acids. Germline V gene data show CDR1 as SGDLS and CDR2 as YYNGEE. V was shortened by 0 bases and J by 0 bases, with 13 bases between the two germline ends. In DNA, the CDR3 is TGTGCCAGCAGCGTAGAGGGACACGGCCTCTCTGGAAACACCATATATTTT. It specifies CASSVEGHGLSGNTIYF. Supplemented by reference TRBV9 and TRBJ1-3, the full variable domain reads DSGVTQTPKHLITATGQRVTLRCSPRSGDLSVYWYQQSLDQGLQFLIQYYNGEERAKGNILERFSAQQFPDLHSELNLSSLELGDSALYFCASSVEGHGLSGNTIYFGEGSWLTVV.

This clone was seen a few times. CDR3 in amino acids: CASSRLAGEQFF. CDR3 in DNA: TGTGCCAGCAGTAGACTAGCGGGTGAGCAGTTCTTC. This sequence joins TRBV6-5 and TRBJ2-1, with TRBD2 matching 10 bases. The CDR3 covers 12 residues. Germline V gene sequence: CDR1 MNHEY, CDR2 SVGAGI. The trim removed 5 bases at V and 9 bases at J, leaving 1 base unmatched.

CDR3: CASHHRPGSNQPQHF. The CDR3 DNA reads as TGTGCCAGCCACCACCGACCAGGTAGCAATCAGCCCCAGCATTTT. V is TRBV28 and J is TRBJ1-5, with unresolved D. The germline gives CDR1 MDHEN, CDR2 SYDVKM. The V end lost 8 bases, the J end lost 0 bases, and 14 bases lay between the germline ends. This CDR3 has 15 residues.

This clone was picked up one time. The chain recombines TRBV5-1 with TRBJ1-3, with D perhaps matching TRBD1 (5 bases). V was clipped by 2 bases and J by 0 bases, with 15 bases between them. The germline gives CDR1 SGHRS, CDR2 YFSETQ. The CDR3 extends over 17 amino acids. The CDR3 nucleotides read TGCGCCAGCAGCTTAAGCCAGGGCCCGTCCTCTGGAAACACCATATATTTT. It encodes CASSLSQGPSSGNTIYF. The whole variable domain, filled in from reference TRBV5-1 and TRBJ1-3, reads KAGVTQTPRYLIKTRGQQVTLSCSPISGHRSVSWYQQTPGQGLQFLFEYFSETQRNKGNFPGRFSGRQFSNSRSEMNVSTLELGDSALYLCASSLSQGPSSGNTIYFGEGSWLTVV.

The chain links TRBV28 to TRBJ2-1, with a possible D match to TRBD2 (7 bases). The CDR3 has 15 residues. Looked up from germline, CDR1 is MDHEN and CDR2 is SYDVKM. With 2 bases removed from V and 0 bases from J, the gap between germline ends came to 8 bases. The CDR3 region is CASSLRGGSYNEQFF. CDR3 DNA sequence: TGTGCCAGCAGTTTAAGGGGGGGCTCCTACAATGAGCAGTTCTTC.

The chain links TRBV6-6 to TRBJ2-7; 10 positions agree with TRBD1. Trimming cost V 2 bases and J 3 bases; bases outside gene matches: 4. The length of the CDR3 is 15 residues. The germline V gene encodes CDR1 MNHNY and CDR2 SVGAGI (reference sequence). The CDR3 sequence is CASSYRDRGHYEQYF. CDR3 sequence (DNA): TGTGCCAGCAGTTACAGGGACAGGGGTCACTACGAGCAGTACTTC.

The CDR3 DNA reads TGTGCCAGCTCACCCTTTTTACCGGGCCTTGAGGGTGAAGCTTTCTTT. Translation: CASSPFLPGLEGEAFF. The V gene is TRBV18, the J gene TRBJ1-1; D is unresolved. Germline CDR1 KGHSH, CDR2 LQKENI. The CDR3 covers 16 residues. Trimming took off 3 bases at V and 7 bases at J, with 21 bases between the two ends.

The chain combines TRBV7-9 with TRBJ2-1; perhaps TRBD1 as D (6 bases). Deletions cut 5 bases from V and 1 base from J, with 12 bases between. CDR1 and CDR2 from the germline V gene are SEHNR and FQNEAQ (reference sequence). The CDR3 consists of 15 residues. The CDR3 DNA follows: TGTGCCAGCAGCGATGGGGGCTATTCCTACAATGAGCAGTTCTTC. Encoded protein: CASSDGGYSYNEQFF.

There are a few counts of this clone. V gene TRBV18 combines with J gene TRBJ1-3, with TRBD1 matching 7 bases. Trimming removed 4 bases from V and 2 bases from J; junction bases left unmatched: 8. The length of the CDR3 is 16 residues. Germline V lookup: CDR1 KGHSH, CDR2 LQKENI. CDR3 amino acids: CASSHSAGGPGNTIYF. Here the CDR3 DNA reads TGTGCCAGCTCACACTCGGCAGGGGGACCTGGAAACACCATATATTTT.